The 26 T cell receptor beta chains listed next were all sequenced from one sample in a study of blood T cells in healthy people across ages. A second PCR of 7 to 11 cycles used a sample-barcoded 5' primer and a J-beta primer mix. TCRdb reanalysed the 5' RACE reads using MiXCR and keeps one entry per CDR3 protein. The table records around 970,000 distinct CDR3 sequences, about 53% of them present only once. Sequenced material: blood. These receptors were collected from a woman aged 55 to 70 in good health.

V and J are TRBV15 and TRBJ2-3; tentatively, D is TRBD2 (6 bases). The CDR3 contains 15 residues. V shed 2 bases and J shed 3 bases, with 12 bases lying between them. Germline V gene sequence: CDR1 LNHNV, CDR2 YYDKDF (reference sequence). The CDR3 here is CATSRRLVGTDTQYF. The CDR3 DNA reads TGTGCCACCAGCAGAAGACTAGTCGGGACAGATACGCAGTATTTT.

The rearrangement joins TRBV20-1 to TRBJ1-5; the D gene is possibly TRBD1 (5 bases). Trimming shortened V by 6 bases and J by 9 bases, and 12 bases separated the two germline ends. CDR3 length equals 11 residues. CDR1 and CDR2 from the germline V gene are DFQATT and SNEGSKA (reference sequence). The CDR3 DNA reads as TGCAGTGCCCTGGGGGGTCGGCCCCAGCATTTT. This gives the protein CSALGGRPQHF.

The chain uses TRBV20-1 and TRBJ2-7; D gene ambiguous. The germline gives CDR1 DFQATT, CDR2 SNEGSKA (reference sequence). V dropped 0 bases and J dropped 7 bases, with 13 bases sitting between them. The CDR3 is 13 residues long. The CDR3 DNA is TGCAGTGCTAGAGATGCTCTATTCAATGAGCAGTACTTC. It is translated as CSARDALFNEQYF.

This chain connects TRBV28 to TRBJ2-7; 14 bases are shared with TRBD2. Trimming took 4 bases from V and 4 from J; bases not matched to a gene: 9. The CDR3 extends over 17 amino acids. CDR1 and CDR2 (germline): MDHEN, SYDVKM. Here the CDR3 DNA reads TGTGCCAGCAGTTCTCCCCCGGGGACTAGCGGGAGTTACGAGCAGTACTTC. This codes for CASSSPPGTSGSYEQYF.

V is TRBV12-3 or TRBV12-4 and J is TRBJ1-4; 7 bases are a match to TRBD1. The V and J ends lost 8 bases and 4 bases, in that order; junction bases with no gene match: 16. This CDR3 is 17 amino acids long. CDR3 residues: CASRWGASGQRNEKLFF. The CDR3 DNA follows: TGTGCCAGCCGTTGGGGCGCCTCGGGACAGCGTAATGAAAAACTGTTTTTT.

The chain has TRBV6-5 and TRBJ1-1; D not resolved. Per the germline V gene, CDR1 is MNHEY and CDR2 is SVGAGI. The ends were cut back, 6 bases at V and 6 bases at J, with 11 bases in the middle. The CDR3 runs to 12 residues. The CDR3 is CASSRDGAEAFF. In nucleotides, the CDR3 is TGTGCCAGCAGCCGTGATGGGGCTGAAGCTTTCTTT.

The chain recombines TRBV28 with TRBJ2-3; no firm D call. This CDR3 spans 15 amino acids. Trimming stripped 4 bases from V and 2 bases from J, with 13 bases between. Germline loops: CDR1 MDHEN, CDR2 SYDVKM. DNA of the CDR3: TGTGCCAGCAGTTCTCCCCCGGACCTCACAGATACGCAGTATTTT. Translating it yields CASSSPPDLTDTQYF.

This sequence joins TRBV6-1 and TRBJ1-6, with D uncertain. Trimming took off 1 base at V and 0 bases at J, with 13 bases between the two ends. The CDR3 covers 18 residues. The V gene's germline CDR1 is MNHNS and CDR2 SASEGT. The CDR3 here is CASSEGDFWGSYNSPLHF. DNA for the CDR3: TGTGCCAGCAGTGAAGGCGACTTCTGGGGCTCCTATAATTCACCCCTCCACTTT.

This chain connects TRBV7-2 to TRBJ1-2, with TRBD1 as a possible D gene (6 bases). The CDR3 totals 13 residues. Trimming removed 5 bases at V and 8 bases at J, with 15 bases between. Germline values: CDR1 SGHTA, CDR2 FQGNSA. The CDR3 here is CASSVEQGKGYTF. The CDR3 nucleotides are TGTGCCAGCAGCGTAGAACAGGGAAAGGGCTACACCTTC.

V gene TRBV3-1 combines with J gene TRBJ2-1; unclear D gene. This CDR3 contains 15 residues. The V gene lost 1 base and the J gene lost 5 bases, with 12 bases spanning the gap. Germline V gene sequence: CDR1 LGHDT, CDR2 YNNKEL (reference sequence). The CDR3 bases are TGTGCCAGCAGCCAAGCCCGTACGAACCACAATGAGCAGTTCTTC. Its translation is CASSQARTNHNEQFF.

The rearrangement uses TRBV3-1 and TRBJ1-2; a possible D gene is TRBD1 (5 bases). This CDR3 is built from 14 residues. Trimming cost V 4 bases and J 6 bases, with 15 bases left between them. From germline, CDR1 is LGHDT and CDR2 YNNKEL (reference sequence). CDR3 bases: TGTGCCAGCAGCCGGACGTCACCGGGACATGGCTACACCTTC. It codes for CASSRTSPGHGYTF.

V and J are TRBV28 and TRBJ2-3; D call uncertain. The CDR3 runs 15 residues. Germline values: CDR1 MDHEN, CDR2 SYDVKM. With 11 bases removed from V and 2 bases from J, the gap between germline ends came to 20 bases. Here the CDR3 DNA reads TGTGCCGCGCTACCCGACGCTTCACACACAGATACGCAGTATTTT. It translates to CAALPDASHTDTQYF. The full variable domain, rest sourced from reference TRBV28 and TRBJ2-3, is DVKVTQSSRYLVKRTGEKVFLECVQDMDHENMFWYRQDPGLGLRLIYFSYDVKMKEKGDIPEGYSVSREKKERFSLILESASTNQTSMYLCAALPDASHTDTQYFGPGTRLTVL.

Note on this clonotype: Germline and junction disagree at one end, which may indicate a read error. The chain uses TRBV6-1 and TRBJ2-4, with D maybe TRBD2 (5 bases). The J call is in doubt because the DNA end fits TRBJ2-7 better. The CDR3 covers 14 residues. CDR1 is MNHNS and CDR2 is SASEGT in the germline V gene. The CDR3 here is CVSSEFPGMSEQYF. The CDR3 bases are TGTGTCAGCAGTGAATTCCCGGGAATGAGCGAGCAGTACTTC.

On this clonotype itself: A junction boundary mismatches the germline segment, possibly from a read error. The rearrangement links TRBV12-3 or TRBV12-4 to TRBJ1-2; D unresolved. The CDR3 has 13 residues. CDR3 protein: CTSSFSGLYGYTF. The CDR3 nucleotides read TGTACCAGCAGTTTTTCCGGTCTCTATGGCTACACCTTC.

A few counts support this clonotype. This chain joins TRBV2 and TRBJ2-3; perhaps TRBD2 as D (6 bases). Germline V CDR1 and CDR2: SNHLY, FYNNEI. V gave up 10 bases and J gave up 1 base, with 18 bases separating them. The CDR3 is 15 residues long. The CDR3 reads CATGEEFLGTDTQYF. The DNA of the CDR3 is TGTGCCACTGGGGAGGAGTTTCTTGGCACAGATACGCAGTATTTT.

This chain joins TRBV20-1 and TRBJ1-2, with unresolved D. The CDR3 length is 13 residues. Per germline, CDR1 DFQATT and CDR2 SNEGSKA (reference sequence). V dropped 3 bases and J dropped 4 bases, with 12 bases sitting between them. Written as DNA, the CDR3 is TGCAGTGCTAGTTCCGCGCCCCTCTATGGCTACACCTTC. Amino acids: CSASSAPLYGYTF.

This clonotype was picked up one time. The chain links TRBV6-1 to TRBJ2-7, with TRBD1 identical over 8 bases. The CDR3 is 14 residues long. Germline assignment: CDR1 MNHNS and CDR2 SASEGT. The junction had 7 bases not matched to a gene; V was cut back by 4 bases and J by 5 bases. The chain's CDR3 is CASSGDRGADEQYF. CDR3 bases: TGTGCCAGCAGTGGAGACAGGGGTGCGGACGAGCAGTACTTC.

This chain joins TRBV27 and TRBJ1-1; 10 nucleotides match TRBD1. The germline V gene has CDR1 MNHEY and CDR2 SMNVEV (reference sequence). This CDR3 spans 17 amino acids. V was clipped by 4 bases and J by 4 bases; unmatched bases: 12. CDR3 loop: CASSYQDRGGRTTEAFF. DNA for the CDR3: TGTGCCAGCAGTTACCAGGACAGGGGGGGGAGAACCACTGAAGCTTTCTTT.

To note about this clonotype: A much larger clone lies a single base off, so this may be a read error. The chain employs TRBV13 and TRBJ2-7, with D hard to call. The V end lost 5 bases, the J end lost 1 base, and 12 bases lay between the germline ends. Germline CDR1 PRHDT, CDR2 FYEKMQ (reference sequence). There are 14 residues in the CDR3. The CDR3 loop is CASSLRLESYEQYF. The DNA for the CDR3 is TGTGCCAGCAGCCTCAGACTGGAATCCTACGAGCAGTACTTC. Based on the CDR3 plus reference TRBV13 and TRBJ2-7, the full variable domain is AAGVIQSPRHLIKEKRETATLKCYPIPRHDTVYWYQQGPGQDPQFLISFYEKMQSDKGSIPDRFSAQQFSDYHSELNMSSLELGDSALYFCASSLRLESYEQYFGPGTRLTVT.

The gene calls are TRBV7-9 and TRBJ1-1; no clear D. Trimming took off 5 bases at V and 3 bases at J, with 7 bases between the two ends. Germline CDR1 reads SEHNR; CDR2 reads FQNEAQ (reference sequence). The CDR3 runs to 12 residues. The DNA for the CDR3 is TGTGCCAGCAGCCACGCCGACACTGAAGCTTTCTTT. This sequence encodes CASSHADTEAFF.

This clonotype turned up a few times. The chain combines TRBV29-1 with TRBJ2-5; D tentatively reads TRBD1 or TRBD2 (6 bases each). This CDR3 is built from 12 residues. Trimming removed 6 bases at V and 5 bases at J, with 13 bases between. Germline CDR1 is SQVTM and CDR2 is ANQGSEA. DNA of the CDR3: TGCAGCGTCCCGGGGGCGGCGGAGACCCAGTACTTC. It specifies CSVPGAAETQYF. Combining the CDR3 with reference TRBV29-1 and TRBJ2-5 gives the whole variable domain SAVISQKPSRDICQRGTSLTIQCQVDSQVTMMFWYRQQPGQSLTLIATANQGSEATYESGFVIDKFPISRPNLTFSTLTVSNMSPEDSSIYLCSVPGAAETQYFGPGTRLLVL.

Worth noting for this clonotype: This may come from a read error, since a much larger clone is one base off. The rearrangement joins TRBV4-1 to TRBJ2-7, with TRBD2 identical over 9 bases. V gave up 6 bases and J gave up 7 bases; unmatched junction bases: 7. CDR1 and CDR2 from the germline V gene are MGHRA and YSYEKL. CDR3 length equals 13 residues. The DNA of the CDR3 is TGCGCCAGCAGGACTAGCGGAGACAATGAGCAGTACTTC. Translation gives CASRTSGDNEQYF.

The rearrangement links TRBV7-6 to TRBJ2-3, with D possibly being TRBD2 (5 bases). CDR3 size: 14 residues. Looked up from germline, CDR1 is SGHVS and CDR2 is FNYEAQ. V shed 5 bases and J shed 4 bases, with 13 bases lying between them. DNA for the CDR3: TGTGCCAGCAGCCCACGACTATCCCCAGATACGCAGTATTTT. Translated: CASSPRLSPDTQYF.

This chain connects TRBV6-1 to TRBJ2-7, with unresolved D. Trimming cost V 6 bases and J 2 bases, with 14 bases left between them. There are 14 residues in the CDR3. In germline, CDR1 is MNHNS, CDR2 SASEGT. The chain's CDR3 is CASSLGILTYEQYF. The CDR3 coding sequence is TGTGCCAGCAGCCTCGGCATTCTAACCTACGAGCAGTACTTC.

The chain recombines TRBV6-5 with TRBJ2-7; TRBD2 matches at 10 bases. With the DNA end fitting TRBJ2-5 better, the J assignment may be wrong. The CDR3 is 16 amino acids. Germline CDR1 and CDR2: MNHEY and SVGAGI. The CDR3, as DNA: TGTGCCAGCAGTCCCATGGCTAGCGGGAGCTTGCAGACCCAGTACTTC. Translated, it gives CASSPMASGSLQTQYF.

In this sample, this clonotype turned up a few times. The chain employs TRBV7-9 and TRBJ1-1; D call uncertain. Deletions cut 5 bases from V and 8 bases from J, with 12 bases between. The CDR3 loop spans 12 amino acids. In germline, CDR1 is SEHNR, CDR2 FQNEAQ (reference sequence). The CDR3 region has the DNA TGTGCCAGCAGCCCCCTGGGGTCAGAAGCTTTCTTT. This gives the protein CASSPLGSEAFF.